Listed below are T cell receptor beta chains from one sample, sequenced in a study of PD-L1 blockade in urothelial cancer. Generated by immunoSEQ multiplex PCR, the TCRdb table keeps only in-frame clones and is missing some. The table lists approximately 110,000 clones, 70% to 85% of them singletons. Sequencing was performed on PBMCs, taken around atezolizumab (anti-PD-L1) treatment. The receptors come from a man aged 50 or older with urothelial cancer. CDR3s leave out the opening cysteine and the closing phenylalanine or tryptophan.

v_call cdr3_aa
TRBV19 ASSMGGQLNTEAF
TRBV7-8 ASSFPRTSGSTGELF
TRBV7-9 ASSREGIEQY
TRBV5-1 ASSFYTGETQY
TRBV28 ATLGGGLMY
TRBV28 ASSLRGSGAYEQY
TRBV6-5 ASRGAGGSYEQY
TRBV19 ASSSRTDTGELF
TRBV5-1 ASSLVGENEKLF
TRBV30 AWTNLAGGEQF
TRBV7-9 ASSLDRVKNTEAF
TRBV18 ASSPTASGPPSYNEQF
TRBV28 ASSSYGTGSYEQY
TRBV10-3 AISEVTDTNYGYT
TRBV19 ASNSGTNTGELF
TRBV27 ASSRLSAYNEQF
TRBV30 AYRLAIEQY
TRBV6-6 ASRPTGFSTDTQY
TRBV6-1 ASRLDSLQPQH
TRBV28 ASRRTGASYGYT
TRBV2 ASSEAGSNTGELF
TRBV9 ASSQRQALYTDTQY
TRBV19 ASSAQDRGVYEQY
TRBV30 AWSVSGVSNQPQH
TRBV4-2 ASSQDPSGSSADTQY
TRBV19 ASSIDPRASYGYT
TRBV11-2 ASSANSGSLGDTQY
TRBV28 ASSHDRVQETQY
TRBV28 ASSSGSTRVPQY